This T cell receptor beta chain originates from a study of blood T cell repertoires in COVID-19. Turning to the study itself: From the United States, Italy and Spain came samples of acute and convalescent COVID-19. T cells, B-cell-depleted T cells, or PBMCs supplied cDNA or gDNA.

Per the study methods: Quantification of nucleated cells was approximated via reference gene primer amplification. TCRdb keeps only in-frame clones here, not all; method: immunoSEQ multiplex PCR. Clone size and the V and J calls come from that table; the DNA yielded D and trimming. This sample has 150,000 or so clones, with nearly 70% found just once. Germline-derived CDR1 and CDR2 are GTSNPN and SVGIG (reference sequence). The CDR3 sequence is 13 residues long. V lost 5 bases, J lost 5 bases, and 13 bases lay in between. The sequencing sample was made of peripheral blood. The gene calls are TRBV30 and TRBJ2-1; unclear D gene. The TCR was taken from a woman in her 70s with acute or convalescent COVID-19. The CDR3, as DNA: TGTGCCTGGGCCCGCAACTTTAACAATGAGCAGTTCTTC. It codes for CAWARNFNNEQFF.